Listed below are T cell receptor beta chains from one sample, sequenced in a study of T cells after yellow fever vaccination. TCRdb independently ran MiXCR on the 5' RACE reads; one entry per CDR3 protein. The data contain 90,000 to 130,000 distinct CDR3 sequences, approximately 8.4% of them singletons. The source material was CD8+ T cells sorted from PBMCs, sampled 45 days after the yellow fever booster vaccination. These receptor sequences come from a young man who received the YFV17D yellow fever vaccine. CDR3s leave out the opening cysteine and the closing phenylalanine or tryptophan.

v_call,j_call,cdr3_aa
TRBV18,TRBJ2-1,ASSPPDSYNEQF
TRBV11-2,TRBJ2-1,ASSQLPGLAGFSSYNEQF
TRBV20-1,TRBJ2-1,SALTGDLPYNEQF
TRBV20-1,TRBJ2-3,SARETAEYPLAQY
TRBV27,TRBJ2-3,ASQQGSTQY
TRBV20-1,TRBJ2-1,SASGRSYNEQF
TRBV7-9,TRBJ2-7,ASSLTDSDDEQY
TRBV19,TRBJ2-1,ASSIRTSAYNEQF
TRBV20-1,TRBJ2-5,SAIFPGLAGAHQETQY
TRBV2,TRBJ2-1,ASSDTLGQGDNEQF
TRBV5-5,TRBJ2-7,ASSLRGYEQY